Shown below are 22 T cell receptor beta chains from a single sample sequenced in a study of T cells in Graves' hyperthyroidism and ophthalmopathy. RNA transcripts yielded amplified TCR beta CDR3 regions. Carried out on the TCR CDR3, a first-round RT-PCR used the HTBI primer set. TCRdb passed the multiplex PCR reads through MiXCR, listing each CDR3 protein once. The table has about 350,000 distinct CDR3 sequences, approximately 15% seen once. The specimen was blood. These receptor sequences come from a woman aged 30 to 39 with Graves' hyperthyroidism.

This clonotype showed up many times. This chain uses TRBV28 with TRBJ2-5; D is uncertain. The CDR3 is 13 amino acids. The V end was cut by 4 bases, the J end by 1 base, with 7 bases between. Germline V gives CDR1 MDHEN, CDR2 SYDVKM. For the CDR3, the DNA is TGTGCCAGCAGTTCTGTACTCCAAGAGACCCAGTACTTC. Protein product: CASSSVLQETQYF.

This clonotype was counted ten times or more. CDR3 amino acids: CASSDGSSPGELFF. In nucleotides, the CDR3 is TGTGCCAGCAGTGACGGGAGTTCACCCGGGGAGCTGTTTTTT. The chain employs TRBV6-4 and TRBJ2-2, with D possibly matching TRBD2 (5 bases). This CDR3 comprises 14 residues. In germline, CDR1 is MRHNA, CDR2 SNTAGT. Trimming removed 2 bases from V and 6 bases from J, with 10 bases in between.

The V and J genes are TRBV10-1 and TRBJ2-4; 9 nucleotides agree with TRBD1. There are 14 residues in the CDR3. From germline, CDR1 is WNHNN and CDR2 SYGVQD (reference sequence). Germline trimming cut 4 bases from V and 5 bases from J; bases unmatched to any gene: 3. CDR3 region: CASSVGQGENIQYF. The CDR3 nucleotides are TGCGCCAGCAGTGTGGGACAGGGAGAAAACATTCAGTACTTC.

This clonotype was observed a handful of times. The J gene is TRBJ2-1, the V gene TRBV9; possible D gene TRBD1, 5 bases. The CDR3 has 14 residues. The germline V gene has CDR1 SGDLS and CDR2 YYNGEE. V gave up 6 bases and J gave up 9 bases, with 19 bases separating them. CDR3 DNA sequence: TGTGCCAGCACCGTCGCAGGGATGTTCGGTGAGCAGTTCTTC. Translating gives CASTVAGMFGEQFF.

This rearrangement joins TRBV27 to TRBJ2-3; D gene uncertain. Trimming removed 0 bases at V and 9 bases at J, with 10 bases between. The CDR3 length is 13 residues. Germline CDR1 and CDR2: MNHEY and SMNVEV (reference sequence). The chain's CDR3 is CASSLSGPVTQYF. The CDR3 coding sequence is TGTGCCAGCAGTTTATCGGGCCCCGTAACGCAGTATTTT.

This chain joins TRBV5-6 and TRBJ1-1; D is unclear. Trimming removed 5 bases at V and 1 base at J, with 9 bases between. Looked up from germline, CDR1 is SGHDT and CDR2 is YYEEEE. The CDR3 loop spans 13 amino acids. CDR3 DNA: TGTGCCAGCAGGAAGCAGGAGAACACTGAAGCTTTCTTT. It specifies CASRKQENTEAFF.

This clonotype was counted at least ten times. The chain recombines TRBV7-9 with TRBJ2-2; TRBD2 is a possible D gene (6 bases). V was cut by 5 bases and J by 7 bases, with 17 bases left in between. Germline V CDR1 and CDR2: SEHNR, FQNEAQ (reference sequence). The CDR3 contains 15 residues. The CDR3 DNA follows: TGTGCCAGCAGCAATGGAAGGGAGGTGGTCGGGGAGCTGTTTTTT. As protein: CASSNGREVVGELFF.

The rearrangement uses TRBV28 and TRBJ2-7; 8 positions match TRBD2. This CDR3 is 18 amino acids long. Germline trimming cut 3 bases from V and 2 bases from J; bases unmatched to any gene: 15. Per germline, CDR1 MDHEN and CDR2 SYDVKM. The CDR3 here is CASSFGLGGDRVTYEQYF. In DNA, the CDR3 is TGTGCCAGCAGTTTCGGGCTCGGGGGGGATCGGGTGACCTACGAGCAGTACTTC. Together with reference TRBV28 and TRBJ2-7, the CDR3 gives the full variable domain: DVKVTQSSRYLVKRTGEKVFLECVQDMDHENMFWYRQDPGLGLRLIYFSYDVKMKEKGDIPEGYSVSREKKERFSLILESASTNQTSMYLCASSFGLGGDRVTYEQYFGPGTRLTVT.

This clonotype showed up just a few times. The chain has TRBV5-1 and TRBJ2-1; no reliable D call. V was shortened by 4 bases and J by 6 bases, with 11 bases between the two germline ends. The CDR3 is 13 amino acids. The germline V gene has CDR1 SGHRS and CDR2 YFSETQ. The CDR3 is CASSPNSFNEQFF. The CDR3 nucleotides are TGCGCCAGCAGCCCTAATAGCTTCAATGAGCAGTTCTTC. Full variable domain (remainder filled in from reference TRBV5-1 and TRBJ2-1): KAGVTQTPRYLIKTRGQQVTLSCSPISGHRSVSWYQQTPGQGLQFLFEYFSETQRNKGNFPGRFSGRQFSNSRSEMNVSTLELGDSALYLCASSPNSFNEQFFGPGTRLTVL.

The V and J genes are TRBV18 and TRBJ2-1; D is uncertain. The CDR3 loop spans 15 amino acids. CDR1 is KGHSH, CDR2 LQKENI, per germline. With 2 bases removed from V and 0 bases from J, the gap between germline ends came to 8 bases. The CDR3 DNA is TGTGCCAGCTCACCAGAGCTTAGCTCCTACAATGAGCAGTTCTTC. It specifies CASSPELSSYNEQFF.

This clonotype has a count of ten or more. The rearrangement joins TRBV10-3 to TRBJ2-7; D gene uncertain. The V gene's germline CDR1 is ENHRY and CDR2 SYGVKD. Trimming removed 2 bases at V and 5 bases at J, with 7 bases between. CDR3 size: 12 residues. In DNA form, the CDR3 reads TGTGCCATCAGTGAGCCTTACCACGAGCAGTACTTC. This encodes CAISEPYHEQYF.

Worth noting for this clonotype: A much larger clone sits a single nucleotide away, making a read error possible. The rearrangement joins TRBV7-2 to TRBJ2-3; 8 nucleotides line up with TRBD1. The CDR3 consists of 15 residues. Germline CDR1 is SGHTA and CDR2 is FQGNSA. CDR3 loop: CASRETGVDTDTQYF. CDR3 sequence (DNA): TGCGCCAGCAGAGAGACAGGGGTGGACACAGATACGCAGTATTTT.

The chain has TRBV9 and TRBJ2-1; D ambiguous. This CDR3 is built from 13 residues. V was shortened by 0 bases and J by 10 bases, with 11 bases between the two germline ends. Germline assignment: CDR1 SGDLS and CDR2 YYNGEE. CDR3 bases: TGTGCCAGCAGCGTAGAACCCGCCTGGGAGCAGTTCTTC. Protein: CASSVEPAWEQFF.

This chain uses TRBV20-1 with TRBJ2-7; TRBD2 matches at 9 bases. CDR1 is DFQATT and CDR2 is SNEGSKA in the germline V gene (reference sequence). The CDR3 consists of 15 residues. The CDR3 here is CRGEGGRAETDEQYF. The DNA of the CDR3 is TGCAGGGGGGAGGGCGGGAGGGCTGAGACGGACGAGCAGTACTTC.

This clonotype showed up many times. The CDR3 reads CASSFSSGEQFF. CDR3 bases: TGTGCCAGCAGCTTCTCTAGCGGTGAGCAGTTCTTC. This chain uses TRBV11-3 with TRBJ2-1; 7 nucleotides agree with TRBD2. Germline V gene lookup returns CDR1 SGHNT and CDR2 YENEEA. The junction had 2 bases not matched to a gene; V was cut back by 3 bases and J by 9 bases. This CDR3 is built from 12 residues.

This clonotype was counted a few times. The rearrangement uses TRBV7-9 and TRBJ1-2; D unresolved. The V gene lost 8 bases and the J gene lost 13 bases, with 17 bases spanning the gap. Germline V gene data show CDR1 as SEHNR and CDR2 as FQNEAQ (reference sequence). This CDR3 has 11 residues. This chain's CDR3 is CASSETQSFTF. The CDR3, as DNA: TGTGCCAGCTCGGAAACCCAAAGCTTCACCTTC.

The V gene is TRBV28, the J gene TRBJ1-2; 7 nucleotides align to TRBD1. With 6 bases clipped from V and 5 bases from J, the junction kept 3 bases outside the gene matches. The CDR3 is 12 residues long. The germline CDR1 and CDR2 sequences are MDHEN and SYDVKM. The CDR3: CASSTGVYGYTF. For the CDR3, the DNA is TGTGCCAGCAGCACAGGGGTTTATGGCTACACCTTC.

The chain is built from TRBV4-2 and TRBJ2-3, with TRBD2 as a possible D gene (6 bases). Trimming cost V 4 bases and J 4 bases, with 18 bases left between them. The CDR3 has 16 residues. Germline loops: CDR1 LGHNA, CDR2 YNFKEQ. The CDR3, as DNA: TGTGCCAGCAGCCCCAGCCAGGCGGGAAGGGCAGATACGCAGTATTTT. Translating gives CASSPSQAGRADTQYF.

This chain joins TRBV9 and TRBJ2-2, with D uncertain. The V and J ends lost 0 bases and 6 bases respectively, with 12 bases between them. Germline V gene data show CDR1 as SGDLS and CDR2 as YYNGEE. CDR3 length equals 15 residues. CDR3 nucleotides: TGTGCCAGCAGCGTAGATACCCGAGTCGCCGGGGAGCTGTTTTTT. It translates to CASSVDTRVAGELFF. Full variable domain (remainder filled in from reference TRBV9 and TRBJ2-2): DSGVTQTPKHLITATGQRVTLRCSPRSGDLSVYWYQQSLDQGLQFLIQYYNGEERAKGNILERFSAQQFPDLHSELNLSSLELGDSALYFCASSVDTRVAGELFFGEGSRLTVL.

In its sample, this clonotype was seen many times. This sequence joins TRBV7-2 and TRBJ1-1; no clear D gene. Trimming pared 3 bases from V and 5 bases from J, leaving 7 bases between. Germline V gene sequence: CDR1 SGHTA, CDR2 FQGNSA. The CDR3 has 12 amino acids. CDR3 nucleotides: TGTGCCAGCAGCTTGATGCGAACTGAAGCTTTCTTT. Translated: CASSLMRTEAFF.

The table lists this clonotype with a few counts. This rearrangement joins TRBV5-8 to TRBJ2-1, with D possibly being TRBD1 (5 bases). The germline V and J ends were trimmed by 2 bases and 13 bases, with 19 bases remaining between them. The V gene's germline CDR1 is SGHTS and CDR2 YDEGEE. CDR3 size: 14 residues. CDR3 coding DNA: TGTGCCAGCAGCTTAGCAGACGACAGCCTGGGCCAGTTCTTC. Protein product: CASSLADDSLGQFF.

The genes are TRBV29-1 and TRBJ2-1; D is possibly TRBD2 (5 bases). The CDR3 totals 13 residues. Germline V gene data show CDR1 as SQVTM and CDR2 as ANQGSEA. With 0 bases removed from V and 8 bases from J, the gap between germline ends came to 11 bases. CDR3: CSVEDPPRDEQFF. The CDR3 DNA follows: TGCAGCGTTGAAGACCCGCCGCGGGATGAGCAGTTCTTC.